The source of this T cell receptor (beta chain) is a study of T cell changes during pregnancy in multiple sclerosis. Some clones are missing from TCRdb's copy, which holds only in-frame ones; the method was immunoSEQ multiplex PCR. The table includes around 45,000 clones, around 90% detected once. CDR3 length equals 14 residues. Unmatched junction bases numbered 6, after V lost 0 bases and J lost 8 bases. CDR1 is ENHRY, CDR2 SYGVKD, per germline. The J gene is TRBJ1-1, the V gene TRBV10-3; 7 nucleotides align to TRBD1. Sample: CD4+ T cells from peripheral blood mononuclear cells, taken before pregnancy. The TCR originated in a female donor with multiple sclerosis, enrolled in a pregnancy study. For the CDR3, the DNA is TGTGCCATCAGTGAGTCGGCAGGGGGGAGAGAAGCTTTCTTT. Translation: CAISESAGGREAFF.